Below are 22 T cell receptor beta chains sequenced from a single sample in a study of blood T cell repertoires in COVID-19. Sequenced by immunoSEQ multiplex PCR; TCRdb stores in-frame clones only, minus some. Of around 180,000 clones in the sample, approximately 84% were seen once. Sequencing was performed on PBMCs or T cells enriched from blood (not recorded which). The source is a man aged 45 to 65 who had recovered from COVID-19.

This rearrangement joins TRBV7-9 to TRBJ1-3, with 8 bases aligning to TRBD1. The CDR3 has 17 amino acids. The ends lost 1 base at V and 4 bases at J; junction bases unmatched: 9. CDR1 and CDR2 (germline): SEHNR, FQNEAQ (reference sequence). CDR3 residues: CASSLGGTGSGGNTIYF. As DNA, the CDR3 is TGTGCCAGCAGCTTAGGCGGGACAGGCTCTGGGGGAAACACCATATATTTT.

V usage is TRBV5-1 and J usage is TRBJ2-3; 11 nucleotides agree with TRBD1. The CDR3 totals 14 residues. The V gene's germline CDR1 is SGHRS and CDR2 YFSETQ. The J segment lost 7 bases and the V segment lost 2 bases, leaving 3 bases of the junction unmatched. The CDR3 is CASSLGQGAYTQYF. The CDR3 DNA reads as TGCGCCAGCAGCTTAGGACAGGGGGCATATACGCAGTATTTT.

V usage is TRBV2 and J usage is TRBJ2-3; 8 bases agree with TRBD1. Germline trimming cut 7 bases from V and 3 bases from J; bases unmatched to any gene: 3. Germline V gives CDR1 SNHLY, CDR2 FYNNEI. CDR3 length: 13 residues. This chain's CDR3 is CASIDRGTDTQYF. The DNA of the CDR3 is TGTGCCAGCATAGACAGGGGAACAGATACGCAGTATTTT.

The chain is built from TRBV7-9 and TRBJ1-4; no firm D call. CDR3 length: 14 residues. Germline CDR1 reads SEHNR; CDR2 reads FQNEAQ (reference sequence). Trimming took 2 bases from V and 7 from J, leaving 11 bases between them. CDR3 sequence: CASSLSSGSEKLFF. The CDR3 DNA reads TGTGCCAGCAGCTTATCATCCGGGAGTGAAAAACTGTTTTTT.

This chain connects TRBV4-2 to TRBJ1-1; 10 bases are a match to TRBD1. The germline CDR1 and CDR2 sequences are LGHNA and YNFKEQ. V trimming: 3 bases; J trimming: 4 bases; junction bases outside the gene matches: 17. The CDR3 extends over 19 amino acids. This chain's CDR3 is CASSHEGQGLVEWGTEAFF. The DNA for the CDR3 is TGTGCCAGCAGCCATGAGGGACAGGGGTTGGTGGAGTGGGGCACTGAAGCTTTCTTT.

V gene TRBV3-1 (or the pseudogene TRBV3-2) combines with J gene TRBJ2-1; D might be TRBD2 (5 bases). CDR3 length: 13 residues. Germline V lookup: CDR1 LGHDT, CDR2 YNNKEL (reference sequence). Trimming shortened V by 0 bases and J by 8 bases, and 8 bases separated the two germline ends. CDR3 region: CASSQDRGYEQFF. The DNA of the CDR3 is TGTGCCAGCAGCCAAGACCGCGGGTATGAGCAGTTCTTC.

The chain has TRBV6-2 or TRBV6-3 and TRBJ1-2; D is uncertain. Per the germline V gene, CDR1 is MNHEY and CDR2 is SVGEGT. This CDR3 has 14 amino acids. The germline V and J ends were trimmed by 4 bases and 3 bases, with 12 bases remaining between them. CDR3 DNA: TGTGCCAGCAGTTTAACGGGGAATTACTATGGCTACACCTTC. Translation: CASSLTGNYYGYTF.

The table lists this clone with a count of one. This chain connects TRBV30 to TRBJ1-1; 10 bases line up with TRBD1. Germline V lookup: CDR1 GTSNPN, CDR2 SVGIG (reference sequence). The CDR3 covers 15 residues. V shed 6 bases, J shed 0 bases, and the junction held 7 bases outside the gene matches. The CDR3 DNA reads TGTGCCTGTGGGGACAGGGGACTTATGAACACTGAAGCTTTCTTT. It encodes CACGDRGLMNTEAFF. The whole variable domain, filled in from reference TRBV30 and TRBJ1-1, reads SQTIHQWPATLVQPVGSPLSLECTVEGTSNPNLYWYRQAAGRGLQLLFYSVGIGQISSEVPQNLSASRPQDRQFILSSKKLLLSDSGFYLCACGDRGLMNTEAFFGQGTRLTVV.

This chain connects TRBV7-9 to TRBJ2-7; D remains ambiguous. Germline values: CDR1 SEHNR, CDR2 FQNEAQ (reference sequence). The CDR3 has 13 residues. The V end lost 3 bases, the J end lost 3 bases, and 9 bases lay between the germline ends. Here the CDR3 DNA reads TGTGCCAGCAGCTTTGGGCCGAGCTACGAGCAGTACTTC. Its translation is CASSFGPSYEQYF.

J is TRBJ2-4 and V is TRBV3-1 (or the pseudogene TRBV3-2), with a possible D match to TRBD2 (5 bases). The CDR3 extends over 16 amino acids. In germline, CDR1 is LGHDT, CDR2 YNNKEL (reference sequence). V was cut by 3 bases and J by 1 base, with 13 bases left in between. The CDR3 nucleotides read TGTGCCAGCAGCCACGGGATCAGGCTGGCCAAAAACATTCAGTACTTC. Translating gives CASSHGIRLAKNIQYF.

CDR3 sequence (DNA): TGCGCCAGCAGGAAAATCTTACAGGGAAGCGATGGCTACACCTTC. Translation gives CASRKILQGSDGYTF. The chain couples TRBV5-1 to TRBJ1-2; maybe TRBD1 (6 bases). Deletions cut 5 bases from V and 6 bases from J, with 20 bases between. Per the germline V gene, CDR1 is SGHRS and CDR2 is YFSETQ. This CDR3 is 15 amino acids long.

The table lists this clone with a count of one. V and J are TRBV11-2 and TRBJ2-1, with TRBD2 matching over 7 bases. V shed 5 bases and J 4 bases; nucleotides not matched to a gene: 11. The CDR3 covers 16 residues. From germline, CDR1 is SGHAT and CDR2 FQNNGV. CDR3 protein: CASSIERGIAYNEQFF. The CDR3, as DNA: TGTGCCAGCAGCATTGAGCGGGGTATAGCTTACAATGAGCAGTTCTTC.

CDR3 sequence reads: CASSPLSSSYNEQFF. The CDR3 coding sequence is TGTGCCAGCAGCCCTCTATCGTCCTCCTACAATGAGCAGTTCTTC. The V call is TRBV14, the J call TRBJ2-1; D remains ambiguous. The CDR3 consists of 15 residues. Trimming took off 4 bases at V and 0 bases at J, with 10 bases between the two ends. Germline V lookup: CDR1 SGHDN, CDR2 FVKESK. The full variable domain, in which reference TRBV14 and TRBJ2-1 provide the parts outside the CDR3, is EAGVTQFPSHSVIEKGQTVTLRCDPISGHDNLYWYRRVMGKEIKFLLHFVKESKQDESGMPNNRFLAERTGGTYSTLKVQPAELEDSGVYFCASSPLSSSYNEQFFGPGTRLTVL.

The chain couples TRBV10-2 to TRBJ2-5; D is unresolved. CDR1 WSHSY and CDR2 SAAADI come from the germline V gene. This CDR3 is built from 12 residues. The ends were cut back, 6 bases at V and 5 bases at J, with 10 bases in the middle. The CDR3 protein is CASSPESETQYF. DNA for the CDR3: TGCGCCAGCAGCCCTGAGTCGGAGACCCAGTACTTC.

The V gene is TRBV15, the J gene TRBJ2-1; 10 bases fit TRBD2. Germline assignment: CDR1 LNHNV and CDR2 YYDKDF (reference sequence). The CDR3 has 17 residues. J was trimmed by 9 bases and V by 5 bases; bases with no gene match: 16. The CDR3 sequence is CATSLMGQRGGRSEQFF. The CDR3 DNA follows: TGTGCCACCAGCCTTATGGGGCAGCGGGGGGGCCGAAGTGAGCAGTTCTTC.

V and J are TRBV6-2 or TRBV6-3 and TRBJ2-1; 12 positions agree with TRBD1. The CDR3 is 19 residues long. CDR1 and CDR2 from the germline V gene are MNHEY and SVGEGT. V trimming: 4 bases; J trimming: 6 bases; junction bases outside the gene matches: 16. The CDR3 DNA sequence: TGTGCCAGCAGTTCGTACCGGGACAGGGGGCCTCGAGGAGGCAATGAGCAGTTCTTC. Translated: CASSSYRDRGPRGGNEQFF.

The rearrangement joins TRBV28 to TRBJ1-4, with a possible D match to TRBD1 (5 bases). Germline V gives CDR1 MDHEN, CDR2 SYDVKM. This CDR3 comprises 15 residues. V lost 5 bases and J 8 bases, leaving 18 bases between the germline ends. The CDR3 DNA is TGTGCCAGCAGTAGCTCCCAGCCGGGGGGGGAAAAACTGTTTTTT. It specifies CASSSSQPGGEKLFF.

V is TRBV7-9 and J is TRBJ2-1, with D tentatively TRBD2 (5 bases). The germline V and J ends were trimmed by 5 bases and 1 base, with 12 bases remaining between them. The germline gives CDR1 SEHNR, CDR2 FQNEAQ (reference sequence). The CDR3 spans 15 residues. DNA of the CDR3: TGTGCCAGCAGCCCTGGGAGTCTGTCCTACAATGAGCAGTTCTTC. Its translation is CASSPGSLSYNEQFF.

This chain connects TRBV4-1 to TRBJ2-1, with 7 bases that match TRBD2. The germline CDR1 and CDR2 sequences are MGHRA and YSYEKL. J was trimmed by 8 bases and V by 1 base; bases with no gene match: 5. CDR3 length: 14 residues. CDR3 region: CASSQGRGTHEQFF. CDR3 nucleotide sequence: TGCGCCAGCAGCCAAGGGCGGGGGACCCATGAGCAGTTCTTC.

V and J are TRBV28 and TRBJ1-1; D possibly corresponds to TRBD1 (5 bases). CDR3 length equals 15 residues. V lost 2 bases and J 6 bases, leaving 16 bases between the germline ends. Per the germline V gene, CDR1 is MDHEN and CDR2 is SYDVKM. CDR3 nucleotide sequence: TGTGCCAGCAGTTTAAGTTCAGGGCGAAGAGCTGAAGCTTTCTTT. Encoded protein: CASSLSSGRRAEAFF.

J is TRBJ1-4 and V is TRBV19; TRBD1 might be the D (6 bases). Germline CDR1 LNHDA, CDR2 SQIVND (reference sequence). Between the trimmed V and J ends, which lost 5 bases and 0 bases, there was a span of 16 bases. This CDR3 contains 17 residues. CDR3 sequence reads: CASSAPRKGATNEKLFF. The CDR3 region has the DNA TGTGCCAGTAGTGCCCCCCGGAAGGGGGCAACTAATGAAAAACTGTTTTTT.

This clone came up once. The rearrangement links TRBV28 to TRBJ2-2; 12 nucleotides line up with TRBD1. Germline V gives CDR1 MDHEN, CDR2 SYDVKM. This CDR3 spans 19 amino acids. J was trimmed by 0 bases and V by 0 bases; bases with no gene match: 5. This chain's CDR3 is CASSLWGQGAFPNTGELFF. DNA for the CDR3: TGTGCCAGCAGTTTATGGGGACAGGGGGCGTTCCCGAACACCGGGGAGCTGTTTTTT.